The clone carrying this TCR beta chain was seen a few times. Using immunoSEQ multiplex PCR, the repertoire was profiled, and TCRdb retains in-frame clones only, with some absent. The sample includes fewer than 80,000 clones, around 81% of them seen just once. V lost 7 bases, J lost 4 bases, and 10 bases lay in between. CDR3 size: 13 residues. Germline lookup yields CDR1 SNHLY and CDR2 FYNNEI. These data come from a study of PD-L1 blockade in urothelial cancer. Study information: Previous chemotherapy exposure amounted to 0 to 3 regimens for patients.

Time point denoted: pretreatment peripheral blood. Patients presented with locally advanced or metastatic urothelial carcinoma. Patient sample counts ranged from 1 to 8, pretreatment and on-treatment. This sample comprised PBMCs, obtained around atezolizumab (anti-PD-L1) treatment. The sequence derives from a man between 65 and 85 years old with urothelial cancer. The rearrangement uses TRBV2 and TRBJ1-4, with D unclear. CDR3 sequence reads: CASTGLGNEKLFF. The CDR3 bases are TGTGCCAGCACCGGACTGGGTAATGAAAAACTGTTTTTT. The variable domain in full, completed from reference TRBV2 and TRBJ1-4, reads EPEVTQTPSHQVTQMGQEVILRCVPISNHLYFYWYRQILGQKVEFLVSFYNNEISEKSEIFDDQFSVERPDGSNFTLKIRSTKLEDSAMYFCASTGLGNEKLFFGSGTQLSVL.